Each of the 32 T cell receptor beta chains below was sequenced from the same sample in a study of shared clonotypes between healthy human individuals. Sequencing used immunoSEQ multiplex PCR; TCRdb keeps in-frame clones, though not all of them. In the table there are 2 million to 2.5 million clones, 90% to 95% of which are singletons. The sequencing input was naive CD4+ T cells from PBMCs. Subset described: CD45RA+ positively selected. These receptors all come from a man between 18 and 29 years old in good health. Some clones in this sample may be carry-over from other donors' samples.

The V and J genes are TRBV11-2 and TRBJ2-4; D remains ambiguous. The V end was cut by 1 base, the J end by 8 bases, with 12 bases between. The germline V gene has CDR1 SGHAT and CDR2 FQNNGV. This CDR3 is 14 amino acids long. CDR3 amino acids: CASSLGGVGDIQYF. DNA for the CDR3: TGTGCCAGCAGCTTAGGTGGAGTTGGGGACATTCAGTACTTC. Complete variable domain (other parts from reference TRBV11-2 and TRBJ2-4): EAGVAQSPRYKIIEKRQSVAFWCNPISGHATLYWYQQILGQGPKLLIQFQNNGVVDDSQLPKDRFSAERLKGVDSTLKIQPAKLEDSAVYLCASSLGGVGDIQYFGAGTRLSVL.

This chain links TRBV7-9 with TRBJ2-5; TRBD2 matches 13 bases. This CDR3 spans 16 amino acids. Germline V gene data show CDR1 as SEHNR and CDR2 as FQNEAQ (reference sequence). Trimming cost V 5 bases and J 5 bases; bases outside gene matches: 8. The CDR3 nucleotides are TGTGCCAGCAGCCAACTCGGGACTAGCGGGACGGAGACCCAGTACTTC. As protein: CASSQLGTSGTETQYF.

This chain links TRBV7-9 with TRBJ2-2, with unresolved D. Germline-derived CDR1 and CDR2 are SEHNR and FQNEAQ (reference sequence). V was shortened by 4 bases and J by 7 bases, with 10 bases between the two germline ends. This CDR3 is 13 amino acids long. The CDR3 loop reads CASSWILGGELFF. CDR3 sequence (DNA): TGTGCCAGCAGCTGGATCCTCGGCGGGGAGCTGTTTTTT.

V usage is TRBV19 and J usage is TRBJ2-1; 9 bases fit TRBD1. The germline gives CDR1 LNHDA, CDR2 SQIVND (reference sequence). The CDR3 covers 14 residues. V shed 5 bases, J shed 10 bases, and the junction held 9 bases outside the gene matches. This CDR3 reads CASSFAYRGQEQFF. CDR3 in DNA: TGTGCCAGTAGTTTTGCCTACAGGGGGCAGGAGCAGTTCTTC.

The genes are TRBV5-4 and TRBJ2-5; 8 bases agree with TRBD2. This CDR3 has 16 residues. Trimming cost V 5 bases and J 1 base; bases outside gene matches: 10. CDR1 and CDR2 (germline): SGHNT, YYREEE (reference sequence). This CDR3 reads CASRATSGRLQETQYF. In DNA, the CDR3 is TGTGCCAGCAGGGCAACTAGCGGACGCCTCCAAGAGACCCAGTACTTC.

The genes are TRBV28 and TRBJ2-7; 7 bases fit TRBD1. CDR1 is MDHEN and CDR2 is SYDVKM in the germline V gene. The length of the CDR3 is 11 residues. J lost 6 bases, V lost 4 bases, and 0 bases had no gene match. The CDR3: CASSSGGEQYF. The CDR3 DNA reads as TGTGCCAGCAGTTCAGGGGGCGAGCAGTACTTC. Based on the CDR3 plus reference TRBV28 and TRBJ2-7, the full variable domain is DVKVTQSSRYLVKRTGEKVFLECVQDMDHENMFWYRQDPGLGLRLIYFSYDVKMKEKGDIPEGYSVSREKKERFSLILESASTNQTSMYLCASSSGGEQYFGPGTRLTVT.

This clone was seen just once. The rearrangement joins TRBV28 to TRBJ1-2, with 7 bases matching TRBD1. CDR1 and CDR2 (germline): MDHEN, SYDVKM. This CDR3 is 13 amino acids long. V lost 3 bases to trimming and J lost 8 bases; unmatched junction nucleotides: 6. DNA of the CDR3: TGTGCCAGCAGTTTTAGGGACAGTACGGGCTACACCTTC. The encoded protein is CASSFRDSTGYTF.

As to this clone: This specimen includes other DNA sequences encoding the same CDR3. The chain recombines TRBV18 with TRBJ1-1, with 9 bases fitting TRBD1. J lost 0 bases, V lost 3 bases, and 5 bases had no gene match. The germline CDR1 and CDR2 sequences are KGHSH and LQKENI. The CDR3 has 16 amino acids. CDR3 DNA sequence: TGTGCCAGCTCACCGCGACAGGGGGGGATGAACACTGAAGCTTTCTTT. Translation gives CASSPRQGGMNTEAFF.

The CDR3 DNA follows: TGTGCCAGCAGCCAACCTACCGGGACTAGTCGTACAGATACGCAGTATTTT. The encoded protein is CASSQPTGTSRTDTQYF. This chain links TRBV4-2 with TRBJ2-3; 8 bases map to TRBD2. The CDR3 runs 17 residues. V was clipped by 2 bases and J by 3 bases; unmatched bases: 10. Per germline, CDR1 LGHNA and CDR2 YNFKEQ.

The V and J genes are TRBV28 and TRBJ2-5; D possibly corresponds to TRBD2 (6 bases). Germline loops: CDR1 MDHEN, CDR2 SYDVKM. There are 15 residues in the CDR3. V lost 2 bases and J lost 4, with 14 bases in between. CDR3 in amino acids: CASSLAGLGGETQYF. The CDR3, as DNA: TGTGCCAGCAGTTTAGCAGGGCTGGGGGGAGAGACCCAGTACTTC.

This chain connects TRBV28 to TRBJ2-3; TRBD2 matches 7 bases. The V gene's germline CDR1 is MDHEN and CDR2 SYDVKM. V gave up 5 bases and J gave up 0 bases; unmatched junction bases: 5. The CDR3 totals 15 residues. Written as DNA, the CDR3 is TGTGCCAGCAGTCCTACAGCGGGGAGCACAGATACGCAGTATTTT. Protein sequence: CASSPTAGSTDTQYF.

In DNA form, the CDR3 reads TGTGCCAGCAAGCCGGGACAGGGCTACGAGCAGTACTTC. Translating gives CASKPGQGYEQYF. The V call is TRBV6-1, the J call TRBJ2-7, with 9 positions matching TRBD1. Per germline, CDR1 MNHNS and CDR2 SASEGT. The CDR3 is 13 residues long. V shed 7 bases, J shed 3 bases, and the junction held 4 bases outside the gene matches.

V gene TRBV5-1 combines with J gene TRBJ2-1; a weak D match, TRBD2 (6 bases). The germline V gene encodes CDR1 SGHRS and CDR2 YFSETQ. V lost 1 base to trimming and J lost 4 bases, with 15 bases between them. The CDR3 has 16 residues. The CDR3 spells CASSLFAGSGYNEQFF. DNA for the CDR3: TGCGCCAGCAGCTTGTTTGCGGGGTCTGGGTACAATGAGCAGTTCTTC.

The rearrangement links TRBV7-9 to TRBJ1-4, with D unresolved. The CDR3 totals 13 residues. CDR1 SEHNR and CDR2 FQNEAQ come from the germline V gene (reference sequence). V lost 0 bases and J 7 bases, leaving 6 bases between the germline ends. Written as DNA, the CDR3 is TGTGCCAGCAGCTTAGCGCTAAGTGAAAAACTGTTTTTT. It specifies CASSLALSEKLFF.

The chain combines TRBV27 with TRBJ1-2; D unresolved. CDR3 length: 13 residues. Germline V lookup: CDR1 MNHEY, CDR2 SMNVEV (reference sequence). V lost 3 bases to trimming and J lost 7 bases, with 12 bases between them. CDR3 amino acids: CASSFGREGGYTF. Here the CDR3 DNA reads TGTGCCAGCAGTTTCGGGCGGGAAGGTGGCTACACCTTC.

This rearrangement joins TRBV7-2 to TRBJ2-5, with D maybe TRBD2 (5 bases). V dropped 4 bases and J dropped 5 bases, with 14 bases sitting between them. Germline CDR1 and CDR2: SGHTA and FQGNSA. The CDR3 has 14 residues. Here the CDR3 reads CASSSSRGLETQYF. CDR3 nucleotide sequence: TGTGCCAGCAGCTCCAGTCGCGGGCTTGAGACCCAGTACTTC.

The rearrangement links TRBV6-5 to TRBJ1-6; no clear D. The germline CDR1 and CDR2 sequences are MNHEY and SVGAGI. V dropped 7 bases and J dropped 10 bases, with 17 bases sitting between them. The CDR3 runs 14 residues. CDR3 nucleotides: TGTGCCAGCATTTCACCGAGGGCGGGATCACCCCTCCACTTT. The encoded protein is CASISPRAGSPLHF.

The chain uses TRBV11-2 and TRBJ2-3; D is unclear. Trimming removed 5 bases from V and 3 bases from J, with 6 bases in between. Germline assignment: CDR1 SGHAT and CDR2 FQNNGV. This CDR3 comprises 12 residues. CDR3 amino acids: CASSHTTDTQYF. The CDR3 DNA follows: TGTGCCAGCAGCCATACGACAGATACGCAGTATTTT.

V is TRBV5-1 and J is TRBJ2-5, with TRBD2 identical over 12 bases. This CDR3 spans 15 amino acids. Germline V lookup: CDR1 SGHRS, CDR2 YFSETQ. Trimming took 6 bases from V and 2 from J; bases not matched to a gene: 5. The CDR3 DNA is TGCGCCAGCATAAGACTAGCGGGAGTTCAAGAGACCCAGTACTTC. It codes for CASIRLAGVQETQYF.

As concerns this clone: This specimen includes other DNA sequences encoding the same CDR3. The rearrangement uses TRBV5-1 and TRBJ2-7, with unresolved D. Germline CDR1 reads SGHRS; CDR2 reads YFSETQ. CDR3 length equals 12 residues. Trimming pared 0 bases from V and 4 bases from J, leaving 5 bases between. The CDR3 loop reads CASSLVGYEQYF. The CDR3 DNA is TGCGCCAGCAGCTTGGTGGGGTACGAGCAGTACTTC.

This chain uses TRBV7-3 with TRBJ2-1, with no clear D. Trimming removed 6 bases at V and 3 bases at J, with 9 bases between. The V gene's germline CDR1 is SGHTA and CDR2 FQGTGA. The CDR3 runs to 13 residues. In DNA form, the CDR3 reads TGTGCCAGCAGTTCTACATTCTACAATGAGCAGTTCTTC. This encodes CASSSTFYNEQFF.

CDR3 protein: CSTMVTEAFF. The DNA of the CDR3 is TGCAGTACGATGGTTACTGAAGCTTTCTTT. The chain uses TRBV20-1 and TRBJ1-1; D gene uncertain. The germline V gene has CDR1 DFQATT and CDR2 SNEGSKA (reference sequence). Trimming shortened V by 8 bases and J by 5 bases, and 9 bases separated the two germline ends. The CDR3 runs to 10 residues.

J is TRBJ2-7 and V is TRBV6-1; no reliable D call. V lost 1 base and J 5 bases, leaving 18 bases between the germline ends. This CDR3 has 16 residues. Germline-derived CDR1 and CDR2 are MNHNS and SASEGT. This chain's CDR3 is CASSEGTVGWWDEQYF. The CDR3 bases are TGTGCCAGCAGTGAAGGGACCGTCGGATGGTGGGACGAGCAGTACTTC.

DNA for the CDR3: TGTGCCTGGAGCGGCTTAGCGAAATACAATGAGCAGTTCTTC. Translated, it gives CAWSGLAKYNEQFF. J is TRBJ2-1 and V is TRBV30, with TRBD2 as a possible D gene (5 bases). Germline-derived CDR1 and CDR2 are GTSNPN and SVGIG (reference sequence). The CDR3 covers 14 residues. The V end lost 3 bases, the J end lost 4 bases, and 13 bases lay between the germline ends.

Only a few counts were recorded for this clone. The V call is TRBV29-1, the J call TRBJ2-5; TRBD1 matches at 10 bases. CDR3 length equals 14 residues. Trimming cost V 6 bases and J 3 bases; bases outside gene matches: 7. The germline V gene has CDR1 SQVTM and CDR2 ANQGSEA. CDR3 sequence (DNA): TGCAGCGTGCCGGGACAGGGGATAGAAGAGACCCAGTACTTC. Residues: CSVPGQGIEETQYF.

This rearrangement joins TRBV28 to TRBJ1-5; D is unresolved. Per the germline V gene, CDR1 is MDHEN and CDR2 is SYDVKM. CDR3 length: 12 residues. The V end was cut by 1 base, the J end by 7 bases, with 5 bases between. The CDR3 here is CASSLLEQPQHF. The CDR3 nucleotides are TGTGCCAGCAGTTTATTGGAGCAGCCCCAGCATTTT.

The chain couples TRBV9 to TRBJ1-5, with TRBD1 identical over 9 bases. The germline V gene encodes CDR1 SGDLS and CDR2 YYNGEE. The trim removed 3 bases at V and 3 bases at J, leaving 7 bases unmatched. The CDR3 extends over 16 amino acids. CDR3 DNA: TGTGCCAGCAGCGAACGAGGACAGGGGATCAATCAGCCCCAGCATTTT. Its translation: CASSERGQGINQPQHF.

CDR3 amino acids: CASSVDGGRSNEQYF. For the CDR3, the DNA is TGTGCCAGCAGCGTAGACGGCGGGAGATCTAACGAGCAGTACTTC. This sequence joins TRBV9 and TRBJ2-7, with 7 bases that match TRBD2. Germline V lookup: CDR1 SGDLS, CDR2 YYNGEE. After removal of 0 bases from V and 5 bases from J, the junction contained 8 bases not matched to a gene. The CDR3 spans 15 residues.

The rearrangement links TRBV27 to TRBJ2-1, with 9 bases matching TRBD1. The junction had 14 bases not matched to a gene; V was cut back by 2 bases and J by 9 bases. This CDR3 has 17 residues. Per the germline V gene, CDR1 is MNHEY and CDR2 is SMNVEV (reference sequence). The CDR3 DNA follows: TGTGCCAGCAGTTTACTAAGGTGGGACAGGGCCGACGGTGAGCAGTTCTTC. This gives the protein CASSLLRWDRADGEQFF.

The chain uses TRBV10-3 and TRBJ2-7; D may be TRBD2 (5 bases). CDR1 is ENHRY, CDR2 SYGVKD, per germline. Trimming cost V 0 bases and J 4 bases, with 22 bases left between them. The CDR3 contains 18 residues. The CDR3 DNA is TGTGCCATCAGTGAGTCTTTGGGCCCCGGGGTTCGATCTTACGAGCAGTACTTC. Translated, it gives CAISESLGPGVRSYEQYF.

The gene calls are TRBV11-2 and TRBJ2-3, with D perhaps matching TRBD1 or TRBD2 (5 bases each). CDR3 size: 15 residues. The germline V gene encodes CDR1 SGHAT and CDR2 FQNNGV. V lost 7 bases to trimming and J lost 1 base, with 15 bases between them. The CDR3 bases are TGTGCCAGCACTTTATTGGGGGTGGGCACAGATACGCAGTATTTT. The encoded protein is CASTLLGVGTDTQYF.

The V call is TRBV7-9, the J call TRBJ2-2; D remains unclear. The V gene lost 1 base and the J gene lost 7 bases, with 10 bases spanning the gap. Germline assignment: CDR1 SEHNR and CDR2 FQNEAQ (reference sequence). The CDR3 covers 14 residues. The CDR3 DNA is TGTGCCAGCAGCTTAGTTATGGGAAACGGGGAGCTGTTTTTT. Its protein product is CASSLVMGNGELFF.